The 4 T cell receptor beta chains below come from one sample, sequenced in a study of vaccination and CD4 T cells after COVID-19. Described treatment: approximately nine-day PBMC culture with coronavirus spike peptide pools or control peptides (ViraFEST assay). Sequenced with the Oncomine TCR Beta short-read assay was DNA taken from cultured CD4+ T cells. MiXCR, run by TCRdb on the PCR reads, gives a single entry per CDR3 protein. Among 13,000 or so distinct CDR3 sequences listed, 41% were seen once. No antigen is known for these receptors. This specimen consisted of CD4+ T cells from blood, cultured in vitro, obtained after SARS-CoV-2 vaccination. The source of these receptors is a human donor who had recovered from COVID-19.

The chain carries TRBV7-9 and TRBJ2-5; 10 positions match TRBD1. The CDR3 is 16 residues long. Germline V gene sequence: CDR1 SEHNR, CDR2 FQNEAQ (reference sequence). The J segment lost 5 bases and the V segment lost 4 bases, leaving 10 bases of the junction unmatched. In nucleotides, the CDR3 is TGTGCCAGCAGCTCCCCGACAGGGGGCCCGTCGGAGACCCAGTACTTC. Translation gives CASSSPTGGPSETQYF.

The chain has TRBV20-1 and TRBJ1-5, with D hard to call. Per germline, CDR1 DFQATT and CDR2 SNEGSKA (reference sequence). V gave up 3 bases and J gave up 0 bases, with 9 bases separating them. This CDR3 has 14 amino acids. The CDR3 DNA reads as TGCAGTGCTAGGGTACCTAATAGCAATCAGCCCCAGCATTTT. Translated, it gives CSARVPNSNQPQHF.

This clonotype was seen more than once but under ten times. The CDR3 DNA sequence: TGTGCCAGCAGCTTAGTCGTAGGGGGCTTAGAGTCGGCTGAAGCTTTCTTT. Translation gives CASSLVVGGLESAEAFF. The V call is TRBV11-3, the J call TRBJ1-1, with 7 positions matching TRBD1. The CDR3 sequence is 17 residues long. The trim removed 1 base at V and 6 bases at J, leaving 14 bases unmatched. Looked up from germline, CDR1 is SGHNT and CDR2 is YENEEA.

This chain links TRBV28 with TRBJ1-4; 9 bases are shared with TRBD1. V gave up 2 bases and J gave up 3 bases; unmatched junction bases: 13. The V gene's germline CDR1 is MDHEN and CDR2 SYDVKM. The CDR3 totals 19 residues. The CDR3 loop is CASSLKPGQGNPANEKLFF. CDR3 coding DNA: TGTGCCAGCAGTTTAAAGCCGGGACAGGGAAATCCGGCTAATGAAAAACTGTTTTTT. Using reference TRBV28 and TRBJ1-4 for the parts outside the CDR3, the full variable domain is DVKVTQSSRYLVKRTGEKVFLECVQDMDHENMFWYRQDPGLGLRLIYFSYDVKMKEKGDIPEGYSVSREKKERFSLILESASTNQTSMYLCASSLKPGQGNPANEKLFFGSGTQLSVL.